This T cell receptor (beta chain) was retrieved from a study of blood T cell repertoires in COVID-19. Study summary: Collection of acute and convalescent COVID-19 samples took place in the United States, Italy and Spain. Sample material is recorded as cDNA or gDNA derived from T cells, B-cell-depleted T cells, or PBMCs.

Per the original methods: Amplified reference gene primers provided the basis for estimating nucleated cell counts. Profiling relied on immunoSEQ multiplex PCR, and the TCRdb table lists in-frame clones only, not all of them. D and trimming come from the DNA, and the V and J calls and clone size come from that table. The sample includes fewer than 250,000 clones, approximately 80% seen only once; the top ten take 1.5% to 2%. Germline CDR1 and CDR2: MDHEN and SYDVKM. V was trimmed by 8 bases and J by 2 bases, leaving 8 bases between them. The CDR3 is 12 residues long. This chain uses TRBV28 with TRBJ2-3; weak D call: TRBD2 (6 bases). The origin of this receptor is a woman older than 75 with acute or convalescent COVID-19. The specimen was peripheral blood. The CDR3 loop reads CASGGSTDTQYF. CDR3 DNA: TGTGCCAGCGGGGGGTCCACAGATACGCAGTATTTT.